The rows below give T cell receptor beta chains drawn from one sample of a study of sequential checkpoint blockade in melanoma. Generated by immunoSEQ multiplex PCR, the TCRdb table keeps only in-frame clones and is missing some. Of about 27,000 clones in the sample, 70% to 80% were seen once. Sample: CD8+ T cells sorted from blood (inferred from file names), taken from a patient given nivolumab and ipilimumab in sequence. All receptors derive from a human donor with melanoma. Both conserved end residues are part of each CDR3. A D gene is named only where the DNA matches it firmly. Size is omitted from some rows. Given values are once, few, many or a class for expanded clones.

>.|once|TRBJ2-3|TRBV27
TGTGCCAGCTTAAGCAGGGCCGCTAGCACAGATACGCAGTATTTT
CASLSRAASTDTQYF
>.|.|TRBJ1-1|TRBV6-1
TGTGCCAGCAACCACAGGGCCGTAAGCACTGAAGCTTTCTTT
CASNHRAVSTEAFF
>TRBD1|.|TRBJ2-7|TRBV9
TGTGCCAGCAGCGCGGGACAGGGGGGCGAGCAGTACTTC
CASSAGQGGEQYF
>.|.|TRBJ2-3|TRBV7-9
TGTGCCAGCAGCCCCCGCAGGGGTCCCACAGATACGCAGTATTTT
CASSPRRGPTDTQYF
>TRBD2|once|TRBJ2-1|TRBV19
TGTGCCAGTAGTATAGATCGGGGGGTGATGGAGCAGTTCTTC
CASSIDRGVMEQFF
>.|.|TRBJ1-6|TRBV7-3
TGTGCCAGCAGCCGAAAGACAGCGAGTTATAATTCACCCCTCCACTTT
CASSRKTASYNSPLHF
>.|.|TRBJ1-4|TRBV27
TGTGCCTCACGGGGGGGTACTAATGAAAAACTGTTTTTT
CASRGGTNEKLFF
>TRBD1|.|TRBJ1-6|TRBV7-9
TGTGCCAGCAGCCTCGGGACAGGGGACTCACCCCTCCACTTT
CASSLGTGDSPLHF
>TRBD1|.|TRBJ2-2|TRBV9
TGTGCCAGTGGGACAGGGGCGGGCACCGGGGAGCTGTTTTTT
CASGTGAGTGELFF
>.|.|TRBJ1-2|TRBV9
TGTGCCAGCAGCGTAGTGTCCAGTCCATTGGTGCATGGCTACACCTTC
CASSVVSSPLVHGYTF
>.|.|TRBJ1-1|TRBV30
TGTGCCTGGAACGGGGGGTGGGCTGAAGCTTTCTTT
CAWNGGWAEAFF
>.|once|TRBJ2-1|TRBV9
TGTGCCAGCAGTGCACCTGGGAGTAACAATGAGCAGTTCTTC
CASSAPGSNNEQFF
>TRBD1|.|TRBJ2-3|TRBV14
TGTGCCAGCAGCCAAGATCTTGTTGAGACAGGGCCCCAGACAGATACGCAGTATTTT
CASSQDLVETGPQTDTQYF
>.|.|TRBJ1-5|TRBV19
TGTGCCAGTAGTATGTCGGGTCAGCCCCAGCATTTT
CASSMSGQPQHF
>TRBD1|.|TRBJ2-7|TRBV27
TGTGCCAGCAGTATCTGGACAGGGAGCGACGAGCAGTACTTC
CASSIWTGSDEQYF
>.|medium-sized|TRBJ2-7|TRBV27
TGTGCCAGCAGTTCCTCAGGGAACTCCTACGAGCAGTACTTC
CASSSSGNSYEQYF
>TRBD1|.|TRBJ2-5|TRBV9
TGTGCCAGCAGCTTCGGCAGGGGGAATCAAGAGACCCAGTACTTC
CASSFGRGNQETQYF
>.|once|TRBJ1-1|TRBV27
TGTGCCAGCAGTACGGGCAGAGGGGGCACTGAAGCTTTCTTT
CASSTGRGGTEAFF
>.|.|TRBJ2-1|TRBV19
TGTGCCAGTAGTATCGGGGTTGACAATGAGCAGTTCTTC
CASSIGVDNEQFF
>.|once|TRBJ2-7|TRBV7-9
TGTGCCAGCAGCTTGGGGGGTTCCGACGAGCAGTACTTC
CASSLGGSDEQYF
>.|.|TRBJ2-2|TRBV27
TGTGCCAGCAGTAGAGGCAGGGACACCGGGGAGCTGTTTTTT
CASSRGRDTGELFF
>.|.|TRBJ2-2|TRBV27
TGTGCCAGCTCCGCCGGGACACTGAACACCGGGGAGCTGTTTTTT
CASSAGTLNTGELFF
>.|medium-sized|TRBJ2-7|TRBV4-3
TGCGCCAGCAGCCAAGCTCAAGGGGAACATTACGAGCAGTACTTC
CASSQAQGEHYEQYF
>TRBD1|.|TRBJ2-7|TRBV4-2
TGTGCCAGCAGCGCCGGACAGGAGAGCTCCTACGAGCAGTACTTC
CASSAGQESSYEQYF
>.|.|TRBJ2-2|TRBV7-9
TGTGCCAGCAGCTTAGTCGATCCCGGGGCCGGGGAGCTGTTTTTT
CASSLVDPGAGELFF
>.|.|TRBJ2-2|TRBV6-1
TGTGCCAGCAGTGAAGAACCCAGGTCAATAAACACCGGGGAGCTGTTTTTT
CASSEEPRSINTGELFF
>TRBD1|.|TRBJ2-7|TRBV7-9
TGTGCCAGCAGCAAAACAGGGGCACCTTCCTACGAGCAGTACTTC
CASSKTGAPSYEQYF
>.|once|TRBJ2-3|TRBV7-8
TGTGCCAGCAGCTTGTCGCCGGGATGGGGCACAGATACGCAGTATTTT
CASSLSPGWGTDTQYF
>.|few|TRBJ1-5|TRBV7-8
TGTGCCAGCAGCTTAGTTGTACAGGCATATCAGCCCCAGCATTTT
CASSLVVQAYQPQHF
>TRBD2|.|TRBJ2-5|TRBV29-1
TGCAGCGTTGATCCGGGACTAGCACATGAGACCCAGTACTTC
CSVDPGLAHETQYF
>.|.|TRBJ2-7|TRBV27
TGTGCCAGCAGTACAGGGAAGTACGAGCAGTACTTC
CASSTGKYEQYF
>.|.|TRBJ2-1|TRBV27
TGTGCCAGCAGAACATTTTTACGGAGCCGATCAGACAATGAGCAGTTCTTC
CASRTFLRSRSDNEQFF
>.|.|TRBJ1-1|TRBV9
TGTGCCAGCAGCGCTGAGCCTGCGGGAACTGAAGCTTTCTTT
CASSAEPAGTEAFF
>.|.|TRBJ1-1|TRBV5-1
TGCGCCAGCAGCTTCCATGACTTGAACACTGAAGCTTTCTTT
CASSFHDLNTEAFF
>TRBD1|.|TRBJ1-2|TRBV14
TGTGCCAGCAGCCAAGAGCACCCCGGGACAGGACGATATGGCTACACCTTC
CASSQEHPGTGRYGYTF
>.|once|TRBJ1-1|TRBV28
TGTGCCAGCAGTTTCGCAGGGGATATTGATGAAGCTTTCTTT
CASSFAGDIDEAFF
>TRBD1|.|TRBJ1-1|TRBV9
TGTGCCAGCAGCGAGACAGGGTGGACTGAAGCTTTCTTT
CASSETGWTEAFF
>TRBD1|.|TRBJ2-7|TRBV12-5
TGTGCTAGTGGTTTGGTTGGAACAGGGGGCGGACCTCCCTACGAGCAGTACTTC
CASGLVGTGGGPPYEQYF
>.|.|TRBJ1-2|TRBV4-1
TGCGCCAGCAGCCCCGCGGGCAGCGTCATAGGGGGCTACACCTTC
CASSPAGSVIGGYTF
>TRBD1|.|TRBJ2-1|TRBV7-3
TGTGCCAGCAGCTTAACCCAGACAGGGTACAATGAGCAGTTCTTC
CASSLTQTGYNEQFF
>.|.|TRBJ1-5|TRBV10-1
TGCGCCAGCCGAGGGACGGGAGGGGATCAGCCCCAGCATTTT
CASRGTGGDQPQHF
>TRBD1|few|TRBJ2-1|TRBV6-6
TGTGCCAGCGGGACAGGGGAGGCCAATGAGCAGTTCTTC
CASGTGEANEQFF
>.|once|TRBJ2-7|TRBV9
TGTGCCAGCAGCGTAGCGGCGAGGACAGCGACGAGGTACGAGCAGTACTTC
CASSVAARTATRYEQYF
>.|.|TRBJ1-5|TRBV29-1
TGCAGCGCCGAGGCGGGTGACAATCAGCCCCAGCATTTT
CSAEAGDNQPQHF
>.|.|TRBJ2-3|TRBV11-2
TGTGCCAGCAGCTCCACAGTCCTTATGACGGATACGCAGTATTTT
CASSSTVLMTDTQYF
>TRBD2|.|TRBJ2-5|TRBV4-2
TGTGCCAGCAGCGGATATAGCGGGGGGCACCAAGAGACCCAGTACTTC
CASSGYSGGHQETQYF
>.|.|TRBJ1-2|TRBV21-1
TGTGCCAGCAGCAAAATAGGGGGCCGCTACACCTTC
CASSKIGGRYTF
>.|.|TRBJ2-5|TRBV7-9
TGTGCCAGCAGCCCTGGCCTTTTCAGGGGGGAAGAGACCCAGTACTTC
CASSPGLFRGEETQYF
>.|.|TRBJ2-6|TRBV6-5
TGTGCCAGCAGTTCACCAGGGGTATCTGGGGCCAACGTCCTGACTTTC
CASSSPGVSGANVLTF
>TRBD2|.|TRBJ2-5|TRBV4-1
TGCGCCAGCAGCAAACTAGCGGAAAAAGAGACCCAGTACTTC
CASSKLAEKETQYF
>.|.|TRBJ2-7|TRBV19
TGTGCCAGTAGTCCCGGACAGTACGAGCAGTACTTC
CASSPGQYEQYF
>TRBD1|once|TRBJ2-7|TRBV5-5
TGTGCCAGCAGCTGGCTAGGGACAGCGGATTACGAGCAGTACTTC
CASSWLGTADYEQYF